One and the same sample provided the 19 T cell receptor beta chains below, sequenced in a study of T cell responses to AZD1222 COVID-19 vaccine. Profiling relied on immunoSEQ multiplex PCR, and the TCRdb table lists in-frame clones only, not all of them. There are roughly 120,000 clones in the sample; roughly 90% occur only once, and 4% to 4.5% lies in the top ten. The specimen was peripheral blood, collected on day 0 of AZD1222 vaccination. These receptors were obtained from an adult in good health.

The rearrangement uses TRBV7-2 and TRBJ1-1; D gene unclear. This CDR3 has 14 residues. CDR1 and CDR2 (germline): SGHTA, FQGNSA. The V gene lost 5 bases and the J gene lost 3 bases, with 13 bases spanning the gap. Here the CDR3 reads CASSPPLQHTEAFF. The CDR3 DNA is TGTGCCAGCAGCCCCCCCTTGCAACACACTGAAGCTTTCTTT.

The rearrangement uses TRBV6-5 and TRBJ1-1; no reliable D call. The length of the CDR3 is 15 residues. V was cut by 0 bases and J by 0 bases, with 8 bases left in between. Germline V gene lookup returns CDR1 MNHEY and CDR2 SVGAGI. The chain's CDR3 is CASSYSSGVNTEAFF. The CDR3, as DNA: TGTGCCAGCAGTTACTCGAGCGGCGTGAACACTGAAGCTTTCTTT.

This clone was counted at least ten times. The rearrangement uses TRBV2 and TRBJ1-3, with D tentatively TRBD1 (6 bases). CDR1 is SNHLY and CDR2 is FYNNEI in the germline V gene. The CDR3 length is 14 residues. Trimming left V 3 bases short and J 2 bases short, with 8 bases between. As DNA, the CDR3 is TGTGCCAGCAGTGAGAACAGGGCTGGAAACACCATATATTTT. Translating gives CASSENRAGNTIYF.

This chain uses TRBV5-1 with TRBJ2-2, with 16 bases identical to TRBD2. The CDR3 consists of 18 residues. Germline CDR1 is SGHRS and CDR2 is YFSETQ. After removal of 4 bases from V and 7 bases from J, the junction contained 10 bases not matched to a gene. In DNA, the CDR3 is TGCGCCAGCAGCCCGGGACTAGCGGGAGGGCCCGAGGACGGGGAGCTGTTTTTT. It specifies CASSPGLAGGPEDGELFF.

V usage is TRBV5-6 and J usage is TRBJ1-2, with TRBD1 matching over 9 bases. V gave up 0 bases and J gave up 4 bases; unmatched junction bases: 7. CDR1 SGHDT and CDR2 YYEEEE come from the germline V gene. The CDR3 length is 16 residues. The CDR3 nucleotides are TGTGCCAGCAGCTTGGGTGACAGGGGGTATGGCTATGGCTACACCTTC. It specifies CASSLGDRGYGYGYTF.

The chain links TRBV5-8 to TRBJ2-3; no clear D gene. This CDR3 is built from 14 residues. Trimming stripped 1 base from V and 1 base from J, with 7 bases between. Germline V gene sequence: CDR1 SGHTS, CDR2 YDEGEE. The chain's CDR3 is CASSLRSGTDTQYF. The CDR3 region has the DNA TGTGCCAGCAGCTTGAGATCCGGCACAGATACGCAGTATTTT.

J is TRBJ2-7 and V is TRBV6-6, with TRBD2 matching over 9 bases. The CDR3 loop spans 15 amino acids. Germline V gene data show CDR1 as MNHNY and CDR2 as SVGAGI (reference sequence). V shed 6 bases and J 3 bases; nucleotides not matched to a gene: 9. DNA of the CDR3: TGTGCCAGCAGGCGCGGGGGGGAGACTAGCTACGAGCAGTACTTC. Protein product: CASRRGGETSYEQYF.

This clone was counted a single time. V is TRBV7-8 and J is TRBJ2-7; no firm D call. V dropped 1 base and J dropped 0 bases, with 13 bases sitting between them. Germline V lookup: CDR1 SGHVS, CDR2 FQNEAQ. The CDR3 consists of 16 residues. The CDR3 DNA reads TGTGCCAGCAGCTTAGAATGGGAATCGGGCTCCTACGAGCAGTACTTC. Protein product: CASSLEWESGSYEQYF. The full variable domain, in which reference TRBV7-8 and TRBJ2-7 provide the parts outside the CDR3, is GAGVSQSPRYKVAKRGQDVALRCDPISGHVSLFWYQQALGQGPEFLTYFQNEAQLDKSGLPSDRFFAERPEGSVSTLKIQRTQQEDSAVYLCASSLEWESGSYEQYFGPGTRLTVT.

V and J are TRBV10-3 and TRBJ1-6; 7 nucleotides match TRBD1. With 6 bases clipped from V and 8 bases from J, the junction kept 7 bases outside the gene matches. This CDR3 has 14 amino acids. Germline-derived CDR1 and CDR2 are ENHRY and SYGVKD. DNA of the CDR3: TGTGCCATCAGACCGACAGGGTCGGATTCACCCCTCCACTTT. It is translated as CAIRPTGSDSPLHF.

The chain employs TRBV4-2 and TRBJ1-5; TRBD1 matches at 10 bases. Trimming removed 0 bases from V and 7 bases from J; junction bases left unmatched: 6. CDR3 size: 16 residues. Germline values: CDR1 LGHNA, CDR2 YNFKEQ. CDR3 protein: CASSQEAGQGDQPQHF. The CDR3 nucleotides read TGTGCCAGCAGCCAAGAGGCCGGACAGGGGGACCAGCCCCAGCATTTT.

The chain carries TRBV4-3 and TRBJ2-7; D unclear. This CDR3 spans 11 amino acids. V gave up 4 bases and J gave up 0 bases, with 1 base separating them. Germline CDR1 reads LGHNA; CDR2 reads YSLEER. The CDR3 nucleotides are TGCGCCAGCAGCCCCTCCTACGAGCAGTACTTC. Translation gives CASSPSYEQYF.

CDR3 region: CASSPTPRGGTEAFF. The CDR3 DNA sequence: TGTGCCAGCTCACCAACCCCGAGGGGGGGGACTGAAGCTTTCTTT. This chain connects TRBV18 to TRBJ1-1; tentative D call: TRBD1 (6 bases). The CDR3 is 15 amino acids. Germline V CDR1 and CDR2: KGHSH, LQKENI. The V gene lost 2 bases and the J gene lost 5 bases, with 15 bases spanning the gap.

The V and J genes are TRBV27 and TRBJ2-1; D assignment may be TRBD1 or TRBD2 (5 bases each). Germline values: CDR1 MNHEY, CDR2 SMNVEV (reference sequence). V lost 5 bases and J 2 bases, leaving 16 bases between the germline ends. This CDR3 spans 16 amino acids. CDR3 sequence reads: CASSTDRDPPYNEQFF. CDR3 in DNA: TGTGCCAGCAGTACCGACCGGGACCCTCCCTACAATGAGCAGTTCTTC.

V is TRBV7-2 and J is TRBJ2-3; 8 nucleotides agree with TRBD2. The CDR3 is 14 amino acids. CDR1 is SGHTA, CDR2 FQGNSA, per germline. The V segment lost 7 bases and the J segment 4 bases; nucleotides outside the gene matches: 7. DNA of the CDR3: TGTGCCAGCAAACGCGCGGGGGGAGCAGATACGCAGTATTTT. The encoded protein is CASKRAGGADTQYF.

V is TRBV20-1 and J is TRBJ1-6; unclear D gene. CDR1 DFQATT and CDR2 SNEGSKA come from the germline V gene (reference sequence). The CDR3 length is 12 residues. V lost 3 bases and J lost 7, with 7 bases in between. This CDR3 is CSASQKNSPLHF. DNA of the CDR3: TGCAGTGCTAGTCAGAAGAATTCACCCCTCCACTTT.

The chain has TRBV24-1 and TRBJ2-7; D is perhaps TRBD2 (6 bases). The CDR3 spans 13 residues. Germline CDR1 is KGHDR and CDR2 is SFDVKD. V lost 8 bases and J lost 2, with 12 bases in between. The CDR3 sequence: CATMGTGTYEQYF. CDR3 bases: TGTGCCACCATGGGGACTGGGACCTACGAGCAGTACTTC.

V and J are TRBV18 and TRBJ2-1, with D tentatively TRBD1 (5 bases). Trimming took off 6 bases at V and 0 bases at J, with 15 bases between the two ends. This CDR3 contains 16 residues. Per the germline V gene, CDR1 is KGHSH and CDR2 is LQKENI. The CDR3 loop reads CASSPPTASSYNEQFF. In DNA, the CDR3 is TGTGCCAGCTCGCCTCCGACAGCTAGCTCCTACAATGAGCAGTTCTTC.

The chain joins TRBV11-2 to TRBJ1-4; TRBD1 aligns across 7 bases. The junction had 7 bases not matched to a gene; V was cut back by 5 bases and J by 7 bases. This CDR3 contains 14 residues. The germline gives CDR1 SGHAT, CDR2 FQNNGV. The CDR3 reads CASSLTGRSEKLFF. CDR3 nucleotide sequence: TGTGCCAGCAGCCTGACAGGGAGGTCTGAAAAACTGTTTTTT.

This clone was recorded once. The rearrangement uses TRBV25-1 and TRBJ1-4; D possibly corresponds to TRBD1 (6 bases). Trimming removed 0 bases from V and 7 bases from J, with 12 bases in between. CDR3 length: 15 amino acids. The germline V gene has CDR1 MGHDK and CDR2 SYGVNS. This chain's CDR3 is CASSEYRGRGEKLFF. The CDR3 DNA reads TGTGCCAGCAGTGAATATCGGGGGCGAGGTGAAAAACTGTTTTTT.